This paragraph reports one TCR beta chain. Its antigen is not identified. This table comes from immunoSEQ multiplex PCR, and its TCRdb copy is limited to in-frame clones, with some not included. The repertoire consists of some 80,000 clones, with approximately 89% occurring once and the leading ten covering more than 2.5%. This sample was taken from a study of OX40 agonist ivuxolimab in advanced cancers. Germline lookup yields CDR1 SGHDT and CDR2 YYEEEE. V lost 2 bases to trimming and J lost 4 bases, with 9 bases between them. This CDR3 contains 14 residues. Findings of the study overall: Both CD4+ and CD8+ T cell populations in blood had undergone clonal expansion by week 6 at 0.1 to 3.0 mg/kg.

The material sequenced was CD4+ or CD8+ T cells sorted from blood, taken in a trial of the OX40 agonist ivuxolimab. The gene calls are TRBV5-6 and TRBJ1-4, with no clear D. This sequence was found in an adult with an advanced solid tumor such as melanoma, head and neck, liver or kidney cancer. CDR3 amino acids: CASSFAWDNEKLFF. The CDR3 DNA sequence: TGTGCCAGCAGCTTTGCGTGGGATAATGAAAAACTGTTTTTT. The whole variable domain, remainder taken from reference TRBV5-6 and TRBJ1-4, is DAGVTQSPTHLIKTRGQQVTLRCSPKSGHDTVSWYQQALGQGPQFIFQYYEEEERQRGNFPDRFSGHQFPNYSSELNVNALLLGDSALYLCASSFAWDNEKLFFGSGTQLSVL.